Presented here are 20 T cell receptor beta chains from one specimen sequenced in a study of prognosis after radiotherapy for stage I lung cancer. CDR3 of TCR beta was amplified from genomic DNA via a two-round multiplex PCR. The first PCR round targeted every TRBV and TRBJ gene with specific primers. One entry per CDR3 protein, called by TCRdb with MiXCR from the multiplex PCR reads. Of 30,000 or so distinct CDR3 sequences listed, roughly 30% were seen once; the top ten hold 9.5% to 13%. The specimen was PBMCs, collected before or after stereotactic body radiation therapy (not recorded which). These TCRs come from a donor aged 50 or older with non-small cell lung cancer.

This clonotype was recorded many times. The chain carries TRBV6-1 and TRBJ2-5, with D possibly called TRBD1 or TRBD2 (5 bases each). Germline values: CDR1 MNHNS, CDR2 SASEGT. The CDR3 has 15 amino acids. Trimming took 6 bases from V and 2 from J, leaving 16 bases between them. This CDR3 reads CASSLSGDGQETQYF. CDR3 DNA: TGTGCCAGCAGCCTTTCCGGGGACGGACAAGAGACCCAGTACTTC.

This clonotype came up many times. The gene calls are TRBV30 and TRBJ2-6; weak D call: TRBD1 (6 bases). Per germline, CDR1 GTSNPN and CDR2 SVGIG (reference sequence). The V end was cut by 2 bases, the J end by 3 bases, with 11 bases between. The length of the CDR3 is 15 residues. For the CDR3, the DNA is TGTGCCTGGAGTAAAAGGACAGTTGGGGCCAACGTCCTGACTTTC. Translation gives CAWSKRTVGANVLTF.

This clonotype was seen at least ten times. The CDR3 region has the DNA TGTGCCAGCAGCCCCCGGGACCGCCACGACGAGGGGGATACGCAGTATTTT. Translated, it gives CASSPRDRHDEGDTQYF. The rearrangement links TRBV4-2 to TRBJ2-3; D may correspond to TRBD1 or TRBD2 (5 bases each). CDR1 LGHNA and CDR2 YNFKEQ come from the germline V gene. This CDR3 comprises 17 residues. Deletions cut 4 bases from V and 6 bases from J, with 23 bases between.

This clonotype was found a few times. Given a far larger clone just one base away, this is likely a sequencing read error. For the CDR3, the DNA is TGTGCCAGCAGTTTTTTGGGCGGGAGTCTGAACAATGAGCAGTACTTC. Protein sequence: CASSFLGGSLNNEQYF. The chain carries TRBV12-3 or TRBV12-4 and TRBJ2-7, with 7 bases fitting TRBD2. Trimming removed 3 bases from V and 7 bases from J; junction bases left unmatched: 15. The CDR3 totals 16 residues.

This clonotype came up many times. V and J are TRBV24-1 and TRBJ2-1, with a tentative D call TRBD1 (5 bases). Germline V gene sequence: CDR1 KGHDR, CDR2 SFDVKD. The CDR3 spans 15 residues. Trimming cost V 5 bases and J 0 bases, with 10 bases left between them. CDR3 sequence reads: CATSAHRSSYNEQFF. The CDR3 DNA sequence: TGTGCCACCAGTGCCCACAGGAGCTCCTACAATGAGCAGTTCTTC.

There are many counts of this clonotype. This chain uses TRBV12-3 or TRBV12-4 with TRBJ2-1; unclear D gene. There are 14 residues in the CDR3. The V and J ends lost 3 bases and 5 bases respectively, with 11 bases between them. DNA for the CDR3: TGTGCCAGCAGTTTTCTGAGCGAGGACAATGAGCAGTTCTTC. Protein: CASSFLSEDNEQFF.

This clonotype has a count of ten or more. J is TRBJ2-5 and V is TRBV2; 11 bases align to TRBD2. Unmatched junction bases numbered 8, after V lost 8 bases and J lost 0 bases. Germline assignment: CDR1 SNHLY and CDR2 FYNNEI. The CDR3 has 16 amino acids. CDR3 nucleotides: TGTGCCAGCTCCCTTTTAGCGGGAGGGTACCAAGAGACCCAGTACTTC. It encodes CASSLLAGGYQETQYF.

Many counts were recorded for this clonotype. The CDR3: CASGWGYEQYF. CDR3 DNA sequence: TGCGCCAGCGGGTGGGGGTACGAGCAGTACTTC. The V call is TRBV4-1, the J call TRBJ2-7, with D possibly being TRBD1 or TRBD2 (5 bases each). CDR3 size: 11 residues. CDR1 is MGHRA and CDR2 is YSYEKL in the germline V gene. The V end lost 8 bases, the J end lost 4 bases, and 9 bases lay between the germline ends.

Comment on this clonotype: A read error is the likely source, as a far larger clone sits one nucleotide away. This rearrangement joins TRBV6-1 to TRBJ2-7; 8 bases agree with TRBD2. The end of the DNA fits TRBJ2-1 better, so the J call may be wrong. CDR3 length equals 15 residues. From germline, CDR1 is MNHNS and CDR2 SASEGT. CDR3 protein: CASIDSGGAYNEQFF. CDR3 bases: TGTGCCAGCATTGATTCCGGGGGGGCCTACAATGAGCAGTTCTTC.

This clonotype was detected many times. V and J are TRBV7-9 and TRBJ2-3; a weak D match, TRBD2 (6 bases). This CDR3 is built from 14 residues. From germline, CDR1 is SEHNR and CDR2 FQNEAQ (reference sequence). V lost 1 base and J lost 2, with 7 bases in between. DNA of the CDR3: TGTGCCAGCAGCTTAGGCGGGATCACAGATACGCAGTATTTT. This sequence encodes CASSLGGITDTQYF.

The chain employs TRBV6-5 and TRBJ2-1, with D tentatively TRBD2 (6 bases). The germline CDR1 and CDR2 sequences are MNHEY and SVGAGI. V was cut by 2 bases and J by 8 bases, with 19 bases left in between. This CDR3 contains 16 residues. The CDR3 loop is CASSYQNCDSGYEQFF. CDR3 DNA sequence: TGTGCCAGCAGTTACCAAAATTGTGACAGCGGGTATGAGCAGTTCTTC.

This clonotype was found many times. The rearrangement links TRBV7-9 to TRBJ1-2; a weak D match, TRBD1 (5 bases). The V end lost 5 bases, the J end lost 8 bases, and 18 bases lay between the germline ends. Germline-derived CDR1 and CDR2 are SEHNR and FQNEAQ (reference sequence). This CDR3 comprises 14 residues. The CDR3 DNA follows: TGTGCCAGCAGCGGCAGGGACCTCCCCCGGGGCTACACCTTC. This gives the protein CASSGRDLPRGYTF.

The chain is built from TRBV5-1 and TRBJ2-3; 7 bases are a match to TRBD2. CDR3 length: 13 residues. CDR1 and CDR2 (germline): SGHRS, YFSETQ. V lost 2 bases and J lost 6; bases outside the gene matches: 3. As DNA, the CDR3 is TGCGCCAGCAGCTTATACGGGAGGGATACGCAGTATTTT. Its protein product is CASSLYGRDTQYF.

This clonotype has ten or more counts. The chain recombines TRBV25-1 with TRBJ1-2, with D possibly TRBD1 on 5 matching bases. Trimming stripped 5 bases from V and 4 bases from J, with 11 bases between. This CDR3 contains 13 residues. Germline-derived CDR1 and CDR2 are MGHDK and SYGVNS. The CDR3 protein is CASSRDRGYGYTF. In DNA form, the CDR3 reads TGTGCCAGCAGTCGGGACCGCGGCTATGGCTACACCTTC.

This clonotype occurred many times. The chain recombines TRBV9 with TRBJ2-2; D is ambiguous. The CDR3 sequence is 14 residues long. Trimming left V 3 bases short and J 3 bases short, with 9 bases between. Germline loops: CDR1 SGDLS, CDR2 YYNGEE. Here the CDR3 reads CASSALHDTGELFF. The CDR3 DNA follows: TGTGCCAGCAGCGCGCTCCACGACACCGGGGAGCTGTTTTTT.

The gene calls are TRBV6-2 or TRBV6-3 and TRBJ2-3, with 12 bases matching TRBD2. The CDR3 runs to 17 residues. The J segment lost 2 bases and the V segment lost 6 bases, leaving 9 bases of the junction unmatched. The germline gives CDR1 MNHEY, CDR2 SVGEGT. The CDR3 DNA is TGTGCCAGCAGCAGAAAACTAGCGGGGGGCTACACAGATACGCAGTATTTT. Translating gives CASSRKLAGGYTDTQYF.

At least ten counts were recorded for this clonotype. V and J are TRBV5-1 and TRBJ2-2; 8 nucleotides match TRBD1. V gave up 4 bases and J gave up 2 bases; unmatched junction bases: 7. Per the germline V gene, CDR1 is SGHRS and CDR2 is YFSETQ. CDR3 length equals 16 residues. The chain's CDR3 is CASSPKGQGNTGELFF. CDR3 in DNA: TGCGCCAGCAGCCCAAAAGGACAGGGAAACACCGGGGAGCTGTTTTTT.

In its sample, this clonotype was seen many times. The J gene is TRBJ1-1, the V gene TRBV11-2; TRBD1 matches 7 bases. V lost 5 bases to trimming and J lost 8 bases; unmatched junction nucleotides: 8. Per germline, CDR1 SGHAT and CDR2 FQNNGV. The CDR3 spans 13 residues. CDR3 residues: CASSPPADREAFF. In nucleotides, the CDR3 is TGTGCCAGCAGCCCCCCTGCGGACAGGGAAGCTTTCTTT.

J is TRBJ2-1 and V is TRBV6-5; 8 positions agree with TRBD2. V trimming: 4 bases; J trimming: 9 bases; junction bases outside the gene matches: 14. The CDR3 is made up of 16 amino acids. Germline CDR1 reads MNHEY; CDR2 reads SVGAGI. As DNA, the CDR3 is TGTGCCAGCAGTTCCCGAGGACTAGCAGATCTATCTGAGCAGTTCTTC. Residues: CASSSRGLADLSEQFF.

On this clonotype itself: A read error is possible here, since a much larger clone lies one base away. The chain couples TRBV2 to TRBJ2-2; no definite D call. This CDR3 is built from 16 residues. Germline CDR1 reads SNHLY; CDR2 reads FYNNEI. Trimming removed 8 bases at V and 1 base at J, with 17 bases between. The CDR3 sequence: CASAGFREMNTGELFF. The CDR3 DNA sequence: TGTGCCAGCGCCGGGTTTAGAGAAATGAACACCGGGGAGCTGTTTTTT.